In this sample, the clone carrying this T cell receptor beta chain turned up many times. Antigen: not known. This specimen belongs to a study of T cell repertoires in cytomegalovirus infection. Overall study findings and caveats: What dominated the ex vivo response were HLA-C-restricted CMV-specific TCR beta clonotypes.

Deletions cut 2 bases from V and 1 base from J, with 8 bases between. The CDR3 length is 14 residues. CDR1 and CDR2 from the germline V gene are SGHTA and FQGNSA. TCRdb called the reads again in MiXCR, with one record for every CDR3 protein. The data show 200,000 to 300,000 distinct CDR3 sequences, roughly 10% seen once. Specimen: PBMCs. The genes are TRBV7-2 and TRBJ1-1; D is unclear. The clonotype was recovered from a human donor in good health (CMV status not recorded). Some clones in this sample may be carry-over from other donors' samples. The CDR3, as DNA: TGTGCCAGCAGCTTAAGGCGGGCGAACACTGAAGCTTTCTTT. Protein: CASSLRRANTEAFF.